Listed below are T cell receptor beta chains from one sample, sequenced in a study of spatial heterogeneity in lung cancer. In TCRdb, the 5' RACE reads were re-called with MiXCR into one record per CDR3 protein. Of fewer than 40,000 distinct CDR3 sequences listed, 6.5% to 9% were seen once; the top ten hold 28%. Material: PBMCs, obtained at surgery. The receptors shown here come from a male donor with early-stage non-small cell lung cancer. Both conserved end residues are part of each CDR3. D genes are given only for firm matches. Not every row has a clone size; where given, it reads once, few, many or a size class.

cdr3_nt: TGTGCCAGCAGTACCGGGACAGCCCACAATGAGCAGTTCTTC
cdr3_aa: CASSTGTAHNEQFF
clone_size: many
cdr3_length: 14
d_call: TRBD1
j_call: TRBJ2-1
v_call: TRBV25-1

cdr3_nt: TGCGCCAGCAGCCAAACCCCGGGACAGGGGGCGACTGGAAACACCATATATTTT
cdr3_aa: CASSQTPGQGATGNTIYF
clone_size: many
cdr3_length: 18
d_call: TRBD1
j_call: TRBJ1-3
v_call: TRBV4-1

cdr3_nt: TGTGCCAGCAGTTGGGGGACAGGGTTGAACACCGGGGAGCTGTTTTTT
cdr3_aa: CASSWGTGLNTGELFF
clone_size: many
cdr3_length: 16
d_call: TRBD1
j_call: TRBJ2-2
v_call: TRBV6-2/TRBV6-3

cdr3_nt: TGTGCCAGCAGCATTCTAGCGGGGGGTAGCTCCTACAATGAGCAGTTCTTC
cdr3_aa: CASSILAGGSSYNEQFF
clone_size: few
cdr3_length: 17
d_call: TRBD2
j_call: TRBJ2-1
v_call: TRBV7-2

cdr3_nt: TGCGCCAGCAGTTATATCGGGCCCGGCGAAGGCACTGAAGCTTTCTTT
cdr3_aa: CASSYIGPGEGTEAFF
clone_size: many
cdr3_length: 16
d_call: -
j_call: TRBJ1-1
v_call: TRBV5-1

cdr3_nt: TGTGCCAGCAGGTCACAACAGGGTTTGAGTTCACCCCTCCACTTT
cdr3_aa: CASRSQQGLSSPLHF
clone_size: many
cdr3_length: 15
d_call: -
j_call: TRBJ1-6
v_call: TRBV6-1

cdr3_nt: TGTGCCAGCAGCCAGACAGGGTTGGTGGGGGAGCTGTTTTTT
cdr3_aa: CASSQTGLVGELFF
clone_size: few
cdr3_length: 14
d_call: TRBD1
j_call: TRBJ2-2
v_call: TRBV7-2

cdr3_nt: TGTGCCAGCAGCTTAGGGGGGCGGGGAGATACGCAGTATTTT
cdr3_aa: CASSLGGRGDTQYF
clone_size: many
cdr3_length: 14
d_call: -
j_call: TRBJ2-3
v_call: TRBV7-8

cdr3_nt: TGTGCTAGTGGCCCACGGACTTTAGATACGCAGTATTTT
cdr3_aa: CASGPRTLDTQYF
clone_size: -
cdr3_length: 13
d_call: -
j_call: TRBJ2-3
v_call: TRBV12-5

cdr3_nt: TGTGCCATCAGTGAGGTCGGGGACAGCAATCAGCCCCAGCATTTT
cdr3_aa: CAISEVGDSNQPQHF
clone_size: few
cdr3_length: 15
d_call: -
j_call: TRBJ1-5
v_call: TRBV10-3

cdr3_nt: TGTGCCAGTGGGAATACAGGGAGGTCTGGGGCCAACGTCCTGACTTTC
cdr3_aa: CASGNTGRSGANVLTF
clone_size: few
cdr3_length: 16
d_call: -
j_call: TRBJ2-6
v_call: TRBV19

cdr3_nt: TGCGCCAGCAGCCAAGTGGCGGAGGGGGAGCAGTTCTTC
cdr3_aa: CASSQVAEGEQFF
clone_size: -
cdr3_length: 13
d_call: -
j_call: TRBJ2-1
v_call: TRBV4-1

cdr3_nt: TGCGCCAGCAGCTTCGGGGACAGGGACACAGATACGCAGTATTTT
cdr3_aa: CASSFGDRDTDTQYF
clone_size: -
cdr3_length: 15
d_call: TRBD1
j_call: TRBJ2-3
v_call: TRBV5-1

cdr3_nt: TGTGCCAGCAGGGGACAGGTCCGCCATGAGCAGTTCTTC
cdr3_aa: CASRGQVRHEQFF
clone_size: many
cdr3_length: 13
d_call: TRBD1
j_call: TRBJ2-1
v_call: TRBV3-1

cdr3_nt: TGTGCCAGCAGCTTAGAATCCACAGATACGCAGTATTTT
cdr3_aa: CASSLESTDTQYF
clone_size: -
cdr3_length: 13
d_call: -
j_call: TRBJ2-3
v_call: TRBV7-2

cdr3_nt: TGCAGTGCTAATTGGGGACTAGGGGACTACAATGAGCAGTTCTTC
cdr3_aa: CSANWGLGDYNEQFF
clone_size: medium-sized
cdr3_length: 15
d_call: TRBD2
j_call: TRBJ2-1
v_call: TRBV20-1

cdr3_nt: TGTGCTAGCAGCCGTTATACAGGGGGCAAAACTGAAGCTTTCTTT
cdr3_aa: CASSRYTGGKTEAFF
clone_size: -
cdr3_length: 15
d_call: TRBD1
j_call: TRBJ1-1
v_call: TRBV7-7

cdr3_nt: TGTGCCAGCAGCCCCCTAGCGGGGGGCAGCAATGAGCAGTTCTTC
cdr3_aa: CASSPLAGGSNEQFF
clone_size: many
cdr3_length: 15
d_call: TRBD2
j_call: TRBJ2-1
v_call: TRBV6-4

cdr3_nt: TGTGCCAGCAGGTTCTGGGACAGGGGGATGTACATTCAGTACTTC
cdr3_aa: CASRFWDRGMYIQYF
clone_size: few
cdr3_length: 15
d_call: TRBD1
j_call: TRBJ2-4
v_call: TRBV12-3/TRBV12-4

cdr3_nt: TGTGCCAGCAGTCGGCAAGACACAGATACGCAGTATTTT
cdr3_aa: CASSRQDTDTQYF
clone_size: many
cdr3_length: 13
d_call: -
j_call: TRBJ2-3
v_call: TRBV7-2

cdr3_nt: TGCAGTGCTAGTGGCGGAGAAGAGACCCAGTACTTC
cdr3_aa: CSASGGEETQYF
clone_size: -
cdr3_length: 12
d_call: -
j_call: TRBJ2-5
v_call: TRBV20-1

cdr3_nt: TGCGCCAGCAGCGTGGATTTAGCGGGCAATGAGCAGTTCTTC
cdr3_aa: CASSVDLAGNEQFF
clone_size: many
cdr3_length: 14
d_call: TRBD2
j_call: TRBJ2-1
v_call: TRBV5-1

cdr3_nt: TGTGCCAGCAGTTTTAGGGGAGGGGCGGGCAATGAGCAGTTCTTC
cdr3_aa: CASSFRGGAGNEQFF
clone_size: -
cdr3_length: 15
d_call: TRBD2
j_call: TRBJ2-1
v_call: TRBV11-1

cdr3_nt: TGCAGCGTTCGATGGGGGAATCAGCCCCAGCATTTT
cdr3_aa: CSVRWGNQPQHF
clone_size: many
cdr3_length: 12
d_call: -
j_call: TRBJ1-5
v_call: TRBV29-1

cdr3_nt: TGTGCCAGCAGCCCCGGACAGGGGAGGACGTTTGAGACCCAGTACTTC
cdr3_aa: CASSPGQGRTFETQYF
clone_size: -
cdr3_length: 16
d_call: TRBD1
j_call: TRBJ2-5
v_call: TRBV9

cdr3_nt: TGCAGTGCTTCGCCTCGGGCTAGCGGGGGGGCAGATACGCAGTATTTT
cdr3_aa: CSASPRASGGADTQYF
clone_size: -
cdr3_length: 16
d_call: TRBD2
j_call: TRBJ2-3
v_call: TRBV20-1

cdr3_nt: TGCGCCAGCAGCTTGGCCACTGGGGGGCAATCTACTGAGCAGTTCTTC
cdr3_aa: CASSLATGGQSTEQFF
clone_size: many
cdr3_length: 16
d_call: -
j_call: TRBJ2-1
v_call: TRBV5-1

cdr3_nt: TGTGCCAGCAGTTACTCGACCCCCAACGCAGCTAACACTGAAGCTTTCTTT
cdr3_aa: CASSYSTPNAANTEAFF
clone_size: many
cdr3_length: 17
d_call: -
j_call: TRBJ1-1
v_call: TRBV6-5

cdr3_nt: TGTGCCAGCAGAGGTGGAGCAGATACGCAGTATTTT
cdr3_aa: CASRGGADTQYF
clone_size: many
cdr3_length: 12
d_call: -
j_call: TRBJ2-3
v_call: TRBV3-1

cdr3_nt: TGCAGTGCCACCCGGGCAGCCGTTGGCGGCTACACCTTC
cdr3_aa: CSATRAAVGGYTF
clone_size: many
cdr3_length: 13
d_call: -
j_call: TRBJ1-2
v_call: TRBV20-1

cdr3_nt: TGTGCCAGCAGTTTGATGACAGGGAACACCTACGAGCAGTACTTC
cdr3_aa: CASSLMTGNTYEQYF
clone_size: many
cdr3_length: 15
d_call: TRBD1
j_call: TRBJ2-7
v_call: TRBV12-3/TRBV12-4

cdr3_nt: TGTGCCAGCGGCGGGATCAGCTCCTACAATGAGCAGTTCTTC
cdr3_aa: CASGGISSYNEQFF
clone_size: few
cdr3_length: 14
d_call: -
j_call: TRBJ2-1
v_call: TRBV6-5

cdr3_nt: TGTGCCAGCAGCGTAATAGGCAGGGATGGTAATGAGCAGTTCTTC
cdr3_aa: CASSVIGRDGNEQFF
clone_size: many
cdr3_length: 15
d_call: -
j_call: TRBJ2-1
v_call: TRBV9

cdr3_nt: TGTGCCAGCAGTGCGCTAGCGGGAGGCCCCCCTCTACCAGATACGCAGTATTTT
cdr3_aa: CASSALAGGPPLPDTQYF
clone_size: few
cdr3_length: 18
d_call: TRBD2
j_call: TRBJ2-3
v_call: TRBV6-1

cdr3_nt: TGCAGTGCTAGAGTTGAGGAAGCAGGGACCTACGAGCAGTACTTC
cdr3_aa: CSARVEEAGTYEQYF
clone_size: many
cdr3_length: 15
d_call: -
j_call: TRBJ2-7
v_call: TRBV20-1

cdr3_nt: TGCAGCGTTGAAGAGGGACAAGTCTACAATGAGCAGTTCTTC
cdr3_aa: CSVEEGQVYNEQFF
clone_size: few
cdr3_length: 14
d_call: -
j_call: TRBJ2-1
v_call: TRBV29-1

cdr3_nt: TGTGCCAGCAGCTTAGTACAGGGGAGCACAGATACGCAGTATTTT
cdr3_aa: CASSLVQGSTDTQYF
clone_size: many
cdr3_length: 15
d_call: TRBD1
j_call: TRBJ2-3
v_call: TRBV13

cdr3_nt: TGCGCCAGCAGCTTGGGCCAGGGAGGCTATGGCTACACCTTC
cdr3_aa: CASSLGQGGYGYTF
clone_size: -
cdr3_length: 14
d_call: -
j_call: TRBJ1-2
v_call: TRBV5-1

cdr3_nt: TGCAGCGTTGGGGGGGATGAAAAACTGTTTTTT
cdr3_aa: CSVGGDEKLFF
clone_size: many
cdr3_length: 11
d_call: -
j_call: TRBJ1-4
v_call: TRBV29-1

cdr3_nt: TGCGCCAGCAGCTTGATACAGGGAAGCACCGGGGAGCTGTTTTTT
cdr3_aa: CASSLIQGSTGELFF
clone_size: once
cdr3_length: 15
d_call: -
j_call: TRBJ2-2
v_call: TRBV5-1

cdr3_nt: TGTGCCAGCAGCCATACTCTCCCGCGGAAGAGTTACAATGAGCAGTTCTTC
cdr3_aa: CASSHTLPRKSYNEQFF
clone_size: -
cdr3_length: 17
d_call: -
j_call: TRBJ2-1
v_call: TRBV14